These 24 T cell receptor beta chains came from one sample sequenced in a study of PD-1 blockade in classical Hodgkin lymphoma. Profiling relied on immunoSEQ multiplex PCR, and the TCRdb table lists in-frame clones only, not all of them. This sample has 30,000 or so clones, with just under 80% found just once. Stated time point: cycle 4 day 1 (C4D1), after less than 7 weeks of nivolumab. Relapses following autologous stem cell transplantation were seen in all patients, with brentuximab vedotin exposure varying. Sequencing was performed on peripheral blood mononuclear cells (PBMCs), taken before the fourth cycle of nivolumab. These receptor sequences come from a human donor with classical Hodgkin lymphoma.

A single count supports this clone. V gene TRBV27 combines with J gene TRBJ1-1, with D perhaps TRBD1 (5 bases). CDR1 and CDR2 (germline): MNHEY, SMNVEV (reference sequence). This CDR3 has 15 amino acids. Trimming removed 4 bases at V and 10 bases at J, with 22 bases between. The CDR3 nucleotides are TGTGCCAGCAGTTCACAAACAGGCTTAGGATCGGCAGCTTTCTTT. Protein sequence: CASSSQTGLGSAAFF.

The rearrangement joins TRBV29-1 to TRBJ2-3; maybe TRBD2 (6 bases). Germline values: CDR1 SQVTM, CDR2 ANQGSEA. The ends were cut back, 2 bases at V and 2 bases at J, with 11 bases in the middle. CDR3 length equals 14 residues. Written as DNA, the CDR3 is TGCAGCGTTGAAACGGGAGTGAACACAGATACGCAGTATTTT. It translates to CSVETGVNTDTQYF.

This chain uses TRBV19 with TRBJ1-5, with a tentative D call TRBD1 (6 bases). The CDR3 runs 12 residues. Trimming took off 6 bases at V and 5 bases at J, with 8 bases between the two ends. CDR1 and CDR2 (germline): LNHDA, SQIVND (reference sequence). CDR3 in DNA: TGTGCCAGTAGGCAGGGGTATCAGCCCCAGCATTTT. It specifies CASRQGYQPQHF.

This clone showed up just a few times. The chain joins TRBV28 to TRBJ2-7; D remains unclear. The CDR3 covers 11 residues. CDR1 and CDR2 (germline): MDHEN, SYDVKM. V lost 5 bases to trimming and J lost 3 bases, with 5 bases between them. CDR3 in DNA: TGTGCCAGCAGTGCATTCTACGAGCAGTACTTC. Amino acids: CASSAFYEQYF. Together with reference TRBV28 and TRBJ2-7, the CDR3 gives the full variable domain: DVKVTQSSRYLVKRTGEKVFLECVQDMDHENMFWYRQDPGLGLRLIYFSYDVKMKEKGDIPEGYSVSREKKERFSLILESASTNQTSMYLCASSAFYEQYFGPGTRLTVT.

The chain couples TRBV5-1 to TRBJ2-1; weak D call: TRBD2 (5 bases). Between the trimmed V and J ends, which lost 6 bases and 3 bases, there was a span of 16 bases. The CDR3 runs 15 residues. The germline gives CDR1 SGHRS, CDR2 YFSETQ. The CDR3 DNA sequence: TGCGCCAGCACGGAGGTAAATCCCGTCTACAATGAGCAGTTCTTC. Translation: CASTEVNPVYNEQFF.

V usage is TRBV25-1 and J usage is TRBJ2-7, with 12 bases matching TRBD2. With 5 bases clipped from V and 3 bases from J, the junction kept 8 bases outside the gene matches. Germline CDR1 reads MGHDK; CDR2 reads SYGVNS. The CDR3 runs 16 residues. The CDR3 coding sequence is TGTGCCAGCAGTCGGATGACTAGCGGGAGTTTCTACGAGCAGTACTTC. This codes for CASSRMTSGSFYEQYF.

CDR3 in DNA: TGTGCCAGCAGCAAAACACTTACAGGGGAGGGGGAGACCCAGTACTTC. Translation gives CASSKTLTGEGETQYF. The rearrangement links TRBV21-1 to TRBJ2-5. TRBV21-1 is a pseudogene locus. The length of the CDR3 is 16 residues.

V is TRBV11-3 and J is TRBJ1-1; D remains unclear. Germline assignment: CDR1 SGHNT and CDR2 YENEEA. The CDR3 has 15 residues. With 7 bases removed from V and 3 bases from J, the gap between germline ends came to 18 bases. The CDR3 here is CASTQGEDLDTEAFF. CDR3 sequence (DNA): TGTGCCAGCACCCAAGGAGAGGATTTGGACACTGAAGCTTTCTTT.

The chain uses TRBV27 and TRBJ1-5; TRBD1 matches at 7 bases. The CDR3 is 16 amino acids. V shed 2 bases, J shed 0 bases, and the junction held 4 bases outside the gene matches. Germline values: CDR1 MNHEY, CDR2 SMNVEV (reference sequence). CDR3: CASSLRQGPSNQPQHF. The DNA for the CDR3 is TGTGCCAGCAGTTTACGACAGGGTCCTAGCAATCAGCCCCAGCATTTT.

This chain links TRBV6-5 with TRBJ2-3; a weak D match, TRBD1 (6 bases). V was shortened by 2 bases and J by 0 bases, with 9 bases between the two germline ends. This CDR3 spans 15 amino acids. Germline V gene sequence: CDR1 MNHEY, CDR2 SVGAGI. CDR3 region: CASSYSQGSTDTQYF. CDR3 DNA: TGTGCCAGCAGTTACAGCCAGGGGAGCACAGATACGCAGTATTTT.

The chain joins TRBV6-1 to TRBJ1-1; D perhaps matches TRBD1 (5 bases). The germline V gene encodes CDR1 MNHNS and CDR2 SASEGT. This CDR3 has 14 residues. V was clipped by 6 bases and J by 10 bases, with 21 bases between them. The CDR3, as DNA: TGTGCCAGCAGCCGAACGATTGGGACCGCGGGAGCTTTCTTT. Protein sequence: CASSRTIGTAGAFF.

This chain uses TRBV9 with TRBJ2-3; possibly TRBD2 for D (6 bases). Looked up from germline, CDR1 is SGDLS and CDR2 is YYNGEE. V was pared by 6 bases and J by 5 bases, with 16 bases between. This CDR3 is built from 14 residues. The CDR3 protein is CASTGGDPRDTQYF. Here the CDR3 DNA reads TGTGCCAGCACTGGAGGGGACCCGAGAGATACGCAGTATTTT.

In its sample, this clone was seen a few times. The V gene is TRBV4-1, the J gene TRBJ1-5; D is unresolved. CDR3 length: 13 amino acids. The germline V gene encodes CDR1 MGHRA and CDR2 YSYEKL. V gave up 3 bases and J gave up 3 bases, with 6 bases separating them. CDR3 residues: CASSQVVNQPQHF. CDR3 DNA: TGCGCCAGCAGCCAGGTAGTCAATCAGCCCCAGCATTTT.

J is TRBJ1-5 and V is TRBV6-5; D gene unclear. The CDR3 covers 11 residues. V shed 6 bases and J shed 1 base, with 1 base lying between them. The germline V gene has CDR1 MNHEY and CDR2 SVGAGI. CDR3: CASRSNQPQHF. In nucleotides, the CDR3 is TGTGCCAGCAGGAGCAATCAGCCCCAGCATTTT.

The chain uses TRBV5-1 and TRBJ2-1; 8 positions agree with TRBD2. With 3 bases clipped from V and 2 bases from J, the junction kept 13 bases outside the gene matches. This CDR3 has 18 amino acids. CDR1 SGHRS and CDR2 YFSETQ come from the germline V gene. The CDR3 coding sequence is TGCGCCAGCAGCTCCCCCTGGGCTAGCGGGCACACCTACAATGAGCAGTTCTTC. Protein: CASSSPWASGHTYNEQFF.

J is TRBJ1-3 and V is TRBV6-1; D gene uncertain. The V gene lost 1 base and the J gene lost 4 bases, with 11 bases spanning the gap. The CDR3 sequence is 15 residues long. From germline, CDR1 is MNHNS and CDR2 SASEGT. The CDR3 sequence: CASSEVWQEGNTIYF. CDR3 sequence (DNA): TGTGCCAGCAGTGAAGTGTGGCAGGAGGGAAACACCATATATTTT.

CDR3 amino acids: CASSLDGMGTQYF. The CDR3 nucleotides are TGTGCCAGCAGCTTAGACGGAATGGGGACCCAGTACTTC. The V and J genes are TRBV11-1 and TRBJ2-5; D not resolved. Trimming shortened V by 1 base and J by 7 bases, and 10 bases separated the two germline ends. The CDR3 loop spans 13 amino acids. The germline gives CDR1 SGHAT, CDR2 FQDESV (reference sequence).

CDR3: CASSVSLGTEAFF. The DNA of the CDR3 is TGCGCCAGCAGCGTTTCCCTGGGAACCGAAGCTTTCTTT. The chain joins TRBV5-1 to TRBJ1-1; D not resolved. CDR1 SGHRS and CDR2 YFSETQ come from the germline V gene. V was cut by 4 bases and J by 8 bases, with 15 bases left in between. The length of the CDR3 is 13 residues.

Remarks on this clone: A junction end diverges from the germline sequence, so it may reflect a read error. The V gene is TRBV20-1, the J gene TRBJ2-1; TRBD2 might be the D (6 bases). Germline V gene data show CDR1 as DFQATT and CDR2 as SNEGSKA (reference sequence). The length of the CDR3 is 11 residues. The CDR3 sequence is CSARGPGLQLF. The CDR3 coding sequence is TGCAGTGCTAGAGGACCGGGACTTCAGCTCTTC.

The V gene is TRBV28, the J gene TRBJ1-5, with D hard to call. The CDR3 totals 12 residues. Germline-derived CDR1 and CDR2 are MDHEN and SYDVKM. Between the trimmed V and J ends, which lost 7 bases and 6 bases, there was a span of 10 bases. The CDR3 spells CASNGGSQPQHF. The DNA of the CDR3 is TGTGCCAGCAACGGTGGTAGTCAGCCCCAGCATTTT.

The rearrangement uses TRBV5-1 and TRBJ2-3, with 11 bases matching TRBD1. The CDR3 is made up of 15 amino acids. The germline gives CDR1 SGHRS, CDR2 YFSETQ. V dropped 4 bases and J dropped 4; count of bases not matched to a gene: 5. The CDR3 bases are TGCGCCAGCAGCGCCGGGACAGGGGGGCCAGATACGCAGTATTTT. It encodes CASSAGTGGPDTQYF.

This chain uses TRBV5-1 with TRBJ2-2; D is unresolved. The CDR3 is made up of 15 amino acids. CDR1 is SGHRS and CDR2 is YFSETQ in the germline V gene. V was pared by 5 bases and J by 2 bases, with 13 bases between. The CDR3 DNA sequence: TGCGCCAGCAGTCCCCGCGGACCTAACACCGGGGAGCTGTTTTTT. Protein product: CASSPRGPNTGELFF.

This clone qualifies as medium-sized. V usage is TRBV5-1 and J usage is TRBJ1-1; D is unresolved. The V gene lost 5 bases and the J gene lost 0 bases, with 14 bases spanning the gap. The CDR3 is 15 residues long. Germline lookup yields CDR1 SGHRS and CDR2 YFSETQ. The CDR3 sequence is CASSNDGRMNTEAFF. CDR3 sequence (DNA): TGCGCCAGCAGTAACGACGGCAGGATGAACACTGAAGCTTTCTTT.

This clone was counted only a few times. CDR3 coding DNA: TGCGCCAGCAGTGAGTCGACAGGGGGGATTAACGAGCAGTACTTC. Translated, it gives CASSESTGGINEQYF. The chain combines TRBV10-1 with TRBJ2-7; 9 nucleotides agree with TRBD1. With 0 bases clipped from V and 5 bases from J, the junction kept 5 bases outside the gene matches. Germline V gives CDR1 WNHNN, CDR2 SYGVQD (reference sequence). This CDR3 has 15 residues.